This T cell receptor (beta chain) is from a study of blood T cell repertoires in COVID-19. Method: immunoSEQ multiplex PCR; TCRdb's copy keeps in-frame clones and lacks some. The sample lists under 150,000 clones, approximately 86% occurring once. Germline CDR1 and CDR2: SGDLS and YYNGEE. The CDR3 has 15 residues. V shed 0 bases, J shed 4 bases, and the junction held 4 bases outside the gene matches. The gene calls are TRBV9 and TRBJ2-1; 7 positions agree with TRBD2. Sample: PBMCs or T cells enriched from blood (not recorded which). This TCR was recovered from a woman aged 45-65 years who had recovered from COVID-19. In DNA form, the CDR3 reads TGTGCCAGCAGCGTAGACGGGGGGACTTACAATGAGCAGTTCTTC. Its protein product is CASSVDGGTYNEQFF.